One T cell receptor beta chain is described in this entry. Its antigen is currently unknown. The data belong to a study of cytomegalovirus exposure and HLA in healthy donors. Study outcomes and limitations: Researchers reported in a later analysis that a missense DCLRE1C variant was tied to TCR beta V- and J-gene trimming.

V lost 4 bases and J lost 3, with 13 bases in between. Germline assignment: CDR1 SQVTM and CDR2 ANQGSEA. This CDR3 has 13 residues. The study ran its PCR with 60 Vbeta and 13 Jbeta primers. Only in-frame clones appear in the TCRdb table, and some are missing; sequencing was by immunoSEQ multiplex PCR. The sample has roughly 77,000 clones. This clonotype was sampled from a young man in good health and CMV-seronegative. The chain couples TRBV29-1 to TRBJ2-7; D gene ambiguous. Sequenced material: PBMCs. CDR3 loop: CSVVVRHVYEQYF. CDR3 in DNA: TGCAGCGTTGTCGTGCGGCATGTCTACGAGCAGTACTTC.